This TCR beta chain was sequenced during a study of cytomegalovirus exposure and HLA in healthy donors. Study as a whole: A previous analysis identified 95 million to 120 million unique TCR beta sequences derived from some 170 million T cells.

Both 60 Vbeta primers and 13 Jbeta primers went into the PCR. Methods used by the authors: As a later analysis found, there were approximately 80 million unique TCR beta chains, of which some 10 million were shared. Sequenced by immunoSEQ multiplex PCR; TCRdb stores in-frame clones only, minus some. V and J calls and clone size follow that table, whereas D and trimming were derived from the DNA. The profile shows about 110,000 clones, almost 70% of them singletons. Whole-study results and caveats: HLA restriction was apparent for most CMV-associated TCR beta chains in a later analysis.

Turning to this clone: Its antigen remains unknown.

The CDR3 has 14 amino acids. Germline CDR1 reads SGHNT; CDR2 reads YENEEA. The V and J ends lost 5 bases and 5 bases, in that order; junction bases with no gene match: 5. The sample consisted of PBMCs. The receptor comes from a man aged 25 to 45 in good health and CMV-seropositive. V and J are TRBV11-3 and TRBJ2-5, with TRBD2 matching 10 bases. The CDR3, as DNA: TGTGCCAGCAGCGTTAGCGGGGGGCGGGAGACCCAGTACTTC. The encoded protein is CASSVSGGRETQYF.